A single sample is the source of the 5 T cell receptor beta chains below, sequenced in a study of CD8 T cells in Susac syndrome. The RNA input was about 0.5 to 1 ug, and it was reverse transcribed with random hexamers. TCRdb re-called the immunoSEQ multiplex PCR reads through MiXCR, storing one row per CDR3 protein. The sample includes roughly 88,000 distinct CDR3 sequences, approximately 96% of them seen just once. Sequenced input: CD8+ T cells from PBMCs. The receptor set was obtained from a human donor with Susac syndrome.

The DNA for the CDR3 is TGTGCCAGCAGCCTCGGGCTTACCTACGAGCAGTACTTC. Its translation is CASSLGLTYEQYF. The rearrangement joins TRBV3-1 to TRBJ2-7; D uncertain. The CDR3 contains 13 residues. Germline CDR1 reads LGHDT; CDR2 reads YNNKEL (reference sequence). Trimming removed 4 bases from V and 2 bases from J, with 9 bases in between.

The chain carries TRBV27 and TRBJ1-5; no clear D gene. V lost 3 bases, J lost 3 bases, and 3 bases lay in between. Germline loops: CDR1 MNHEY, CDR2 SMNVEV (reference sequence). CDR3 length equals 12 residues. The CDR3 sequence is CASSFINQPQHF. In nucleotides, the CDR3 is TGTGCCAGCAGTTTCATCAATCAGCCCCAGCATTTT.

The chain links TRBV4-3 to TRBJ2-1; D gene unclear. V lost 0 bases to trimming and J lost 3 bases, with 9 bases between them. The CDR3 has 15 residues. CDR1 is LGHNA and CDR2 is YSLEER in the germline V gene. The CDR3, as DNA: TGCGCCAGCAGCCAAGATGGCTCGTACTACAATGAGCAGTTCTTC. Protein: CASSQDGSYYNEQFF.

The CDR3 loop is CASSEGDALRGTQYF. The CDR3 region has the DNA TGTGCCAGCAGCGAAGGAGACGCGCTCCGGGGAACGCAGTATTTT. The gene calls are TRBV9 and TRBJ2-3; weak D call: TRBD2 (5 bases). Germline V lookup: CDR1 SGDLS, CDR2 YYNGEE. V lost 3 bases and J 9 bases, leaving 20 bases between the germline ends. The CDR3 sequence is 15 residues long.

V gene TRBV29-1 combines with J gene TRBJ1-1; 7 bases agree with TRBD1. The germline V gene encodes CDR1 SQVTM and CDR2 ANQGSEA. V lost 5 bases and J lost 7; bases outside the gene matches: 10. This CDR3 comprises 13 residues. CDR3 in DNA: TGCAGCGTTCCCGGACAGGCGGAACTTGAAGCTTTCTTT. This gives the protein CSVPGQAELEAFF.